These 27 T cell receptor beta chains were all obtained from the same sample, sequenced in a study of T cells in Graves' hyperthyroidism and ophthalmopathy (dated by TCRdb to the late 2010s). Libraries came from multiplex PCR. TCRdb names Illumina HiSeq 2000 as the instrument used. Amplification of TCR beta CDR3 regions was carried out from RNA transcripts. The TCR CDR3 was subjected to a first round of RT-PCR using the HTBI primer set and the Qiagen OneStep RT-PCR kit. TCRdb reanalyzed the raw reads on its own, using fastp at Q25 for trimming and MiXCR for clone calling, and kept in-frame beta chains. Each entry merges the rows of one CDR3 protein and shows their most common DNA and genes. The sample table shows some 510,000 distinct CDR3 sequences, and less than 25% are seen once. The ten largest clones represent about 25% of the sample. The sequenced sample was blood. Receptors were obtained from a man aged 18 to 30 with Graves' hyperthyroidism.

This clonotype was observed many times. The gene calls are TRBV7-6 and TRBJ1-3; 7 nucleotides match TRBD1. The ends lost 5 bases at V and 4 bases at J; junction bases unmatched: 8. The CDR3 is 15 amino acids. Germline CDR1 reads SGHVS; CDR2 reads FNYEAQ. CDR3 DNA sequence: TGTGCCAGCAGCCGAGGGGGCGCTTCAGGAAACACCATATATTTT. Its protein product is CASSRGGASGNTIYF.

This clonotype was counted a few times. The chain joins TRBV30 to TRBJ2-7; TRBD2 matches at 13 bases. Germline lookup yields CDR1 GTSNPN and CDR2 SVGIG (reference sequence). V was clipped by 0 bases and J by 7 bases; unmatched bases: 3. This CDR3 is built from 14 residues. DNA for the CDR3: TGTGCCTGGAGTGTCGGACTAGCGGGAGTTGAGCAGTACTTC. It is translated as CAWSVGLAGVEQYF.

This clonotype was seen many times. This rearrangement joins TRBV12-3 or TRBV12-4 to TRBJ1-5, with a tentative D call TRBD1 (6 bases). The CDR3 is 17 residues long. Trimming took off 5 bases at V and 1 base at J, with 18 bases between the two ends. CDR3 DNA: TGTGCCAGCAGTCCCTCGACAGGCGCGCCCAGCAATCAGCCCCAGCATTTT. Its translation is CASSPSTGAPSNQPQHF.

This clonotype was observed many times. This chain uses TRBV12-3 or TRBV12-4 with TRBJ2-2; no clear D. The CDR3 runs 11 residues. The V end was cut by 7 bases, the J end by 7 bases, with 7 bases between. CDR3 in amino acids: CASTGGGELFF. The CDR3 nucleotides are TGTGCCAGCACGGGTGGCGGGGAGCTGTTTTTT.

The rearrangement links TRBV12-3 or TRBV12-4 to TRBJ1-2; TRBD1 matches at 10 bases. The CDR3 is 15 residues long. V shed 4 bases, J shed 5 bases, and the junction held 7 bases outside the gene matches. The CDR3 spells CASSSIPGQGYGYTF. The CDR3 bases are TGTGCCAGCAGTTCAATCCCGGGACAGGGGTATGGCTACACCTTC.

This clonotype was counted many times. The V call is TRBV20-1, the J call TRBJ1-2; D is unclear. The CDR3 totals 12 residues. CDR1 and CDR2 from the germline V gene are DFQATT and SNEGSKA (reference sequence). V was trimmed by 2 bases and J by 8 bases, leaving 12 bases between them. The chain's CDR3 is CSARPLAVGYTF. In nucleotides, the CDR3 is TGCAGTGCTAGACCCCTCGCAGTAGGCTACACCTTC.

This clonotype has a count of ten or more. The rearrangement joins TRBV2 to TRBJ2-5, with D tentatively TRBD1 (5 bases). V was shortened by 6 bases and J by 2 bases, with 16 bases between the two germline ends. The germline CDR1 and CDR2 sequences are SNHLY and FYNNEI. The CDR3 is 15 residues long. The CDR3 sequence is CASRASDTRQETQYF. The CDR3, as DNA: TGTGCCAGCAGGGCCTCGGACACCAGACAAGAGACCCAGTACTTC.

In its sample, this clonotype was seen a few times. A much bigger clone sits one base away, suggesting this may be a read error. The J gene is TRBJ2-7, the V gene TRBV24-1; D is perhaps TRBD1 or TRBD2 (6 bases each). Between the trimmed V and J ends, which lost 6 bases and 3 bases, there was a span of 14 bases. In germline, CDR1 is KGHDR, CDR2 SFDVKD. CDR3 length equals 14 residues. The CDR3 loop is CATSLGGEIYEQYF. DNA for the CDR3: TGTGCCACCAGTCTGGGGGGCGAGATCTACGAGCAGTACTTC.

This clonotype has a count of ten or more. The J gene is TRBJ1-3, the V gene TRBV6-1; no firm D call. This CDR3 spans 14 amino acids. The germline V gene encodes CDR1 MNHNS and CDR2 SASEGT. Trimming left V 2 bases short and J 2 bases short, with 7 bases between. CDR3 sequence: CASSEYMAGNTIYF. CDR3 DNA: TGTGCCAGCAGTGAATATATGGCTGGAAACACCATATATTTT.

This clonotype has a count of ten or more. V usage is TRBV28 and J usage is TRBJ2-5; TRBD2 is a possible D gene (7 bases). Trimming shortened V by 2 bases and J by 5 bases, and 18 bases separated the two germline ends. This CDR3 spans 16 amino acids. Per the germline V gene, CDR1 is MDHEN and CDR2 is SYDVKM. CDR3 sequence reads: CASSLTQAGAGETQYF. CDR3 sequence (DNA): TGTGCCAGCAGTTTAACCCAGGCGGGGGCGGGTGAGACCCAGTACTTC.

This clonotype was seen repeatedly, ten times or more. This chain connects TRBV12-5 to TRBJ2-7; TRBD1 matches 9 bases. The CDR3 extends over 13 amino acids. With V trimmed by 4 bases and J by 2 bases, 0 bases remained unmatched. The germline V gene encodes CDR1 LGHNT and CDR2 FRNRAP. CDR3 loop: CASGYRGPYEQYF. CDR3 sequence (DNA): TGTGCTAGTGGTTACAGGGGGCCCTACGAGCAGTACTTC.

This clonotype was detected only once. J is TRBJ2-7 and V is TRBV12-3 or TRBV12-4; no reliable D call. V was cut by 0 bases and J by 0 bases, with 21 bases left in between. The CDR3 length is 19 residues. CDR3 bases: TGTGCCAGCAGTTTAGCGGTGACTCGCTCGACCTTTAGCTCCTACGAGCAGTACTTC. Its protein is CASSLAVTRSTFSSYEQYF.

The chain carries TRBV12-3 or TRBV12-4 and TRBJ2-7; 8 bases are shared with TRBD1. Losses at the gene ends were 3 bases for V and 0 bases for J; bases not matched to a gene: 7. The CDR3 is made up of 16 amino acids. The CDR3 sequence is CASSLGDRKSSYEQYF. Here the CDR3 DNA reads TGTGCCAGCAGTTTGGGGGACAGGAAGAGCTCCTACGAGCAGTACTTC.

The J gene is TRBJ1-2, the V gene TRBV6-1; 11 bases are a match to TRBD1. Germline V gives CDR1 MNHNS, CDR2 SASEGT. The junction had 6 bases not matched to a gene; V was cut back by 11 bases and J by 7 bases. The length of the CDR3 is 12 residues. Here the CDR3 reads CAGWTGGLGYTF. CDR3 coding DNA: TGTGCCGGTTGGACAGGGGGCCTTGGCTACACCTTC.

This clonotype was found many times. The chain is built from TRBV28 and TRBJ1-1; unclear D gene. This CDR3 region has 15 residues. V shed 6 bases and J shed 2 bases, with 16 bases lying between them. CDR1 MDHEN and CDR2 SYDVKM come from the germline V gene. This CDR3 is CASSPTGIQNTEAFF. CDR3 coding DNA: TGTGCCAGCAGCCCCACGGGGATACAAAACACTGAAGCTTTCTTT.

This clonotype came up many times. The genes are TRBV7-2 and TRBJ1-1; no clear D gene. V was pared by 4 bases and J by 2 bases, with 8 bases between. Germline V lookup: CDR1 SGHTA, CDR2 FQGNSA. The CDR3 runs 13 residues. DNA of the CDR3: TGTGCCAGCAGCTGGACGACTAACACTGAAGCTTTCTTT. Amino acids: CASSWTTNTEAFF.

This clonotype was detected a few times. This rearrangement joins TRBV28 to TRBJ2-4, with D possibly matching TRBD1 (5 bases). The CDR3 contains 16 residues. The germline CDR1 and CDR2 sequences are MDHEN and SYDVKM. V lost 2 bases, J lost 0 bases, and 11 bases lay in between. CDR3 DNA: TGTGCCAGCAGTTTACCAGGGTCCTTAGCCAAAAACATTCAGTACTTC. Protein product: CASSLPGSLAKNIQYF.

This clonotype was recorded at least ten times. The chain recombines TRBV5-1 with TRBJ2-2; weak D call: TRBD1 (5 bases). CDR1 and CDR2 from the germline V gene are SGHRS and YFSETQ. This CDR3 region has 14 residues. V gave up 5 bases and J gave up 6 bases, with 14 bases separating them. CDR3 sequence reads: CASRTEHTAGELFF. In DNA, the CDR3 is TGCGCCAGCAGGACAGAACACACAGCCGGGGAGCTGTTTTTT.

This clonotype was picked up many times. This rearrangement joins TRBV5-5 to TRBJ1-5; a weak D match, TRBD1 (5 bases). Germline-derived CDR1 and CDR2 are SGHKS and YYEKEE (reference sequence). The CDR3 contains 15 residues. V was trimmed by 4 bases and J by 2 bases, leaving 13 bases between them. The CDR3 DNA reads as TGTGCCAGCAGCCCCGGACACGGAGGCAATCAGCCCCAGCATTTT. It encodes CASSPGHGGNQPQHF.

This clonotype occurred a few times. This CDR3 fails to terminate in the conserved phenylalanine or tryptophan, so it likely reflects a read error. The CDR3 is CATRETGITGELFV. The CDR3 coding sequence is TGTGCCACCAGGGAGACAGGGATCACCGGGGAGCTGTTTGTT. The chain uses TRBV24-1 and TRBJ2-2, with 7 positions matching TRBD1. V lost 7 bases to trimming and J lost 4 bases; unmatched junction nucleotides: 5. Germline-derived CDR1 and CDR2 are KGHDR and SFDVKD. This CDR3 contains 14 residues.

This clonotype appeared many times. The chain joins TRBV6-5 to TRBJ1-3; TRBD1 agrees at 10 bases. Losses at the gene ends were 6 bases for V and 4 bases for J; bases not matched to a gene: 6. Germline loops: CDR1 MNHEY, CDR2 SVGAGI. This CDR3 has 15 amino acids. Here the CDR3 reads CASSRQGAEGNTIYF. CDR3 sequence (DNA): TGTGCCAGCAGCAGACAGGGGGCAGAAGGAAACACCATATATTTT.

This clonotype has at least ten counts. J is TRBJ1-1 and V is TRBV28; D is unresolved. The V end was cut by 2 bases, the J end by 0 bases, with 7 bases between. The CDR3 spans 14 residues. The V gene's germline CDR1 is MDHEN and CDR2 SYDVKM. In DNA, the CDR3 is TGTGCCAGCAGTTTAACTCGTATGAACACTGAAGCTTTCTTT. Translated, it gives CASSLTRMNTEAFF.

This clonotype was observed at least ten times. The chain has TRBV13 and TRBJ2-1; 8 nucleotides match TRBD2. The CDR3 is made up of 15 amino acids. CDR1 and CDR2 from the germline V gene are PRHDT and FYEKMQ (reference sequence). After removal of 2 bases from V and 4 bases from J, the junction contained 4 bases not matched to a gene. CDR3 in amino acids: CASSLPSGGYNEQFF. CDR3 nucleotides: TGTGCCAGCAGCTTACCGTCGGGGGGGTACAATGAGCAGTTCTTC.

V usage is TRBV6-2 or TRBV6-3 and J usage is TRBJ2-7; D call uncertain. Germline CDR1 and CDR2: MNHEY and SVGEGT. V was clipped by 8 bases and J by 0 bases, with 11 bases between them. There are 13 residues in the CDR3. The CDR3 loop reads CASYTFYSYEQYF. The DNA of the CDR3 is TGTGCCAGCTACACGTTCTACTCCTACGAGCAGTACTTC.

Here the CDR3 DNA reads TGTGCCAGCAGTGAAGGGCAGGGGGCGGCGGAGACCCAGTACTTC. Translating it yields CASSEGQGAAETQYF. The chain links TRBV6-1 to TRBJ2-5; 8 bases fit TRBD1. The CDR3 runs to 15 residues. V lost 1 base and J lost 5; bases outside the gene matches: 6. The germline CDR1 and CDR2 sequences are MNHNS and SASEGT.

This clonotype was recorded many times. J is TRBJ1-5 and V is TRBV6-1; D is undetermined. The CDR3 covers 16 residues. V lost 4 bases and J lost 7, with 20 bases in between. Looked up from germline, CDR1 is MNHNS and CDR2 is SASEGT. In DNA form, the CDR3 reads TGTGCCAGCAGTGTCGGCGGGTGGTACGGTGGCCAGCCCCAGCATTTT. Protein product: CASSVGGWYGGQPQHF.

This clonotype was counted a few times. The chain is built from TRBV6-2 or TRBV6-3 and TRBJ2-4, with TRBD1 identical over 8 bases. The CDR3 spans 15 residues. The junction had 7 bases not matched to a gene; V was cut back by 6 bases and J by 3 bases. The germline V gene has CDR1 MNHEY and CDR2 SVGEGT. In nucleotides, the CDR3 is TGTGCCAGCAGGGGGGACAGGCTTGGCAAAAACATTCAGTACTTC. Translated, it gives CASRGDRLGKNIQYF.